The sequence of this TCR beta chain was determined in a study of cytomegalovirus exposure and HLA in healthy donors. Germline V gives CDR1 SGDLS, CDR2 YYNGEE. The CDR3 sequence is 16 residues long. The J segment lost 2 bases and the V segment lost 0 bases, leaving 5 bases of the junction unmatched. In the PCR, 60 Vbeta and 13 Jbeta primers were used. Assay: immunoSEQ multiplex PCR; the TCRdb copy retains only in-frame clones and omits some. The table gives approximately 130,000 clones; the top ten clones make up roughly 2% of it. The receptor's source is a woman aged 60 to 75 in good health and CMV-seronegative. This chain joins TRBV9 and TRBJ2-3; 8 positions match TRBD1. Sequenced sample: PBMCs. The CDR3 coding sequence is TGTGCCAGCAGCGTAGCCGGGACAGGAATCACAGATACGCAGTATTTT. This sequence encodes CASSVAGTGITDTQYF.